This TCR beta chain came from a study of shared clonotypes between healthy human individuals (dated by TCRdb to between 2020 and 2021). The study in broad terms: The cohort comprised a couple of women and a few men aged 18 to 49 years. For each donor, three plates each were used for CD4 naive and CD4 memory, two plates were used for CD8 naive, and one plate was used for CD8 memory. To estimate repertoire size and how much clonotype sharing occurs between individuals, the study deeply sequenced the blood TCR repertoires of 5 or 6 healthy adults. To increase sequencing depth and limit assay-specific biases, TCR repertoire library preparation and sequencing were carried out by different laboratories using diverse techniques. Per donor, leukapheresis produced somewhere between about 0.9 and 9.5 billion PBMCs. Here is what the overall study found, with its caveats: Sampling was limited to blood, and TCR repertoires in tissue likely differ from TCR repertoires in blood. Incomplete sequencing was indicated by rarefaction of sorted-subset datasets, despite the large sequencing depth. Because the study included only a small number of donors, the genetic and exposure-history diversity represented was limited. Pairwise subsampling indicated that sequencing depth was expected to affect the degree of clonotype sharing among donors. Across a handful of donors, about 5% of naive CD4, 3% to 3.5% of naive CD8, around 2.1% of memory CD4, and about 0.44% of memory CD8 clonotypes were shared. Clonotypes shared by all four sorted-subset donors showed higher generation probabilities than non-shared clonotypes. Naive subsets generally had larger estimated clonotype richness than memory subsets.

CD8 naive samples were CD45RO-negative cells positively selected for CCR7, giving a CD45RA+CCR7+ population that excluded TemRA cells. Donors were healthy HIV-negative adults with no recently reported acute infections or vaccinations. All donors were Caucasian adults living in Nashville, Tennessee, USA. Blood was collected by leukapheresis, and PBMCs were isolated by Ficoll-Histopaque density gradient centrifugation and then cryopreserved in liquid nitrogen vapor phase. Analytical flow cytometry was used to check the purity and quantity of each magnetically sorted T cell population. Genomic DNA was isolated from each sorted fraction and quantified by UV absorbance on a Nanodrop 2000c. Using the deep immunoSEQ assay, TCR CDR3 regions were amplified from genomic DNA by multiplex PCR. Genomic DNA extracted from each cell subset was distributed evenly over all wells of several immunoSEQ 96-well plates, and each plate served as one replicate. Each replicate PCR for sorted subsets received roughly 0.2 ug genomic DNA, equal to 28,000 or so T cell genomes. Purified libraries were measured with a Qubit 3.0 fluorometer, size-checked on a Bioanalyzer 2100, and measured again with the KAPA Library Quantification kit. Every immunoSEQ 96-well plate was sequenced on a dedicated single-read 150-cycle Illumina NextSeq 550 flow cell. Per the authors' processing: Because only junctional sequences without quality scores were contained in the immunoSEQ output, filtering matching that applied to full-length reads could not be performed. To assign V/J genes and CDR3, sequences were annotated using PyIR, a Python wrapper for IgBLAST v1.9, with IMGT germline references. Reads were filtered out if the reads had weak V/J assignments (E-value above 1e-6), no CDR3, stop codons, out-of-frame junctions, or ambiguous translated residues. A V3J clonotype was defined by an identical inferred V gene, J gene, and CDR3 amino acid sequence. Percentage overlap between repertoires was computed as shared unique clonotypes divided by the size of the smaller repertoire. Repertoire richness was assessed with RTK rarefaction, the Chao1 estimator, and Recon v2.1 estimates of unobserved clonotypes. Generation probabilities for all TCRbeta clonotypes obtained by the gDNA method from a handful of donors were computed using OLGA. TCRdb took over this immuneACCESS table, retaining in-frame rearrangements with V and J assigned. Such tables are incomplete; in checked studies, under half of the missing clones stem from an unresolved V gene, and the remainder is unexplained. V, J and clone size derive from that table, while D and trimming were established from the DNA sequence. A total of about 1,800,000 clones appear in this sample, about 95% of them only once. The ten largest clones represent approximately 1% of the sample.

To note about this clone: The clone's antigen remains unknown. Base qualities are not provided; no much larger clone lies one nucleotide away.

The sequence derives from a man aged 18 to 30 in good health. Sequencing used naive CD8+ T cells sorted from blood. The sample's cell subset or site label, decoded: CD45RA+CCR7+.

Here is the DNA: TGTGCCTGGTCAACGGGCAGGACCGTCTACAATGAGCAGTTCTTC. It is translated as CAWSTGRTVYNEQFF. The chain employs TRBV30 and TRBJ2-1, with the identity of the D gene unclear. V gives up 5 bases and J gives up 3 bases, and the segment between their germline ends measures 17 bases. The CDR3 contains 15 residues, cysteine and phenylalanine counted. Here the CDR3 DNA is all that survives: 45 bases in frame from base 1. Reading the germline V gene (reference sequence) gives CDR1 GTSNPN and CDR2 SVGIG.